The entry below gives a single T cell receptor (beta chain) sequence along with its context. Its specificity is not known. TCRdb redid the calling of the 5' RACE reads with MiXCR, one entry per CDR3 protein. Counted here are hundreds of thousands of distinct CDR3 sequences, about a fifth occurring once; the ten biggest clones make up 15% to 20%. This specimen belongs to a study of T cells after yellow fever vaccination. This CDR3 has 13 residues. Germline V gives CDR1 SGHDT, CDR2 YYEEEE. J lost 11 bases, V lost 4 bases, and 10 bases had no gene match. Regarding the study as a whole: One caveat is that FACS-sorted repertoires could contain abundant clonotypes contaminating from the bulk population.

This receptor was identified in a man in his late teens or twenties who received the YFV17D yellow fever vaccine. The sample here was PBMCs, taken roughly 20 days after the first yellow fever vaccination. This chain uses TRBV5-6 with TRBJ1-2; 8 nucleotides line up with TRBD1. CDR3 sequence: CASSPLDRGWYTF. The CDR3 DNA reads TGTGCCAGCAGCCCTCTAGACAGGGGATGGTACACCTTC.